These 29 T cell receptor beta chains were sequenced from one sample in a study of blood T cell repertoires in COVID-19. Here immunoSEQ multiplex PCR was the method, and the copy in TCRdb shows in-frame clones only, minus some. The sample holds 80,000 to 95,000 clones, roughly 90% seen once. Source material: peripheral blood. The receptors were sampled from a woman between 70 and 85 years old with acute or convalescent COVID-19.

The genes are TRBV27 and TRBJ1-3, with a possible D match to TRBD1 (5 bases). This CDR3 has 14 amino acids. The germline V gene has CDR1 MNHEY and CDR2 SMNVEV (reference sequence). V lost 5 bases and J 4 bases, leaving 12 bases between the germline ends. The CDR3 loop reads CASSTAGFGNTIYF. CDR3 DNA sequence: TGTGCCAGCAGTACCGCAGGGTTCGGAAACACCATATATTTT.

The V call is TRBV28, the J call TRBJ1-1; 7 nucleotides match TRBD1. Losses at the gene ends were 11 bases for V and 3 bases for J; bases not matched to a gene: 3. Germline CDR1 and CDR2: MDHEN and SYDVKM. The CDR3 runs 11 residues. The CDR3 DNA reads TGTGCCTCAAGGGGGCACACTGAAGCTTTCTTT. Translating it yields CASRGHTEAFF.

The rearrangement uses TRBV3-1 (or the pseudogene TRBV3-2) and TRBJ1-6, with 8 positions matching TRBD1. Per germline, CDR1 LGHDT and CDR2 YNNKEL (reference sequence). V lost 3 bases, J lost 3 bases, and 4 bases stayed unmatched. There are 16 residues in the CDR3. For the CDR3, the DNA is TGTGCCAGCAGCCAGGACAGGGTCAACTATAATTCACCCCTCCACTTT. Protein product: CASSQDRVNYNSPLHF.

The chain uses TRBV5-1 and TRBJ2-2; 7 nucleotides agree with TRBD1. Germline CDR1 and CDR2: SGHRS and YFSETQ. The junction had 7 bases not matched to a gene; V was cut back by 4 bases and J by 1 base. The CDR3 has 16 amino acids. The CDR3 region is CASSQGQLLNTGELFF. Here the CDR3 DNA reads TGCGCCAGCAGCCAGGGACAGCTCCTGAACACCGGGGAGCTGTTTTTT. Variable domain in full (rest from reference TRBV5-1 and TRBJ2-2): KAGVTQTPRYLIKTRGQQVTLSCSPISGHRSVSWYQQTPGQGLQFLFEYFSETQRNKGNFPGRFSGRQFSNSRSEMNVSTLELGDSALYLCASSQGQLLNTGELFFGEGSRLTVL.

The chain links TRBV15 to TRBJ2-2; 11 bases align to TRBD2. This CDR3 has 16 residues. V lost 7 bases and J lost 4; bases outside the gene matches: 8. Germline CDR1 reads LNHNV; CDR2 reads YYDKDF (reference sequence). The DNA for the CDR3 is TGTGCCACCACCTTCCGACTAGCGGGGCCCACCGGGGAGCTGTTTTTT. It specifies CATTFRLAGPTGELFF.

The V call is TRBV11-3, the J call TRBJ2-1; unclear D gene. This CDR3 region has 15 residues. Between the trimmed V and J ends, which lost 0 bases and 4 bases, there was a span of 10 bases. Per germline, CDR1 SGHNT and CDR2 YENEEA. CDR3 DNA sequence: TGTGCCAGCAGCTTAGACCCTGGGCCGTACAATGAGCAGTTCTTC. Translation: CASSLDPGPYNEQFF. The complete variable domain, with remaining parts taken from reference TRBV11-3 and TRBJ2-1, reads EAGVVQSPRYKIIEKKQPVAFWCNPISGHNTLYWYLQNLGQGPELLIRYENEEAVDDSQLPKDRFSAERLKGVDSTLKIQPAELGDSAVYLCASSLDPGPYNEQFFGPGTRLTVL.

The genes are TRBV28 and TRBJ2-1; 10 bases line up with TRBD2. V dropped 2 bases and J dropped 0; count of bases not matched to a gene: 10. CDR3 length: 19 amino acids. CDR1 is MDHEN, CDR2 SYDVKM, per germline. This chain's CDR3 is CASSLNGLAGASSYNEQFF. The CDR3 region has the DNA TGTGCCAGCAGTTTAAATGGGCTAGCGGGAGCGAGCTCCTACAATGAGCAGTTCTTC.

The chain combines TRBV19 with TRBJ2-2; maybe TRBD1 (6 bases). V lost 3 bases and J 2 bases, leaving 10 bases between the germline ends. Germline-derived CDR1 and CDR2 are LNHDA and SQIVND (reference sequence). The CDR3 sequence is 15 residues long. CDR3 region: CASSISRGNTGELFF. For the CDR3, the DNA is TGTGCCAGTAGTATCTCCAGGGGAAACACCGGGGAGCTGTTTTTT.

The CDR3 sequence: CASSLPTSGGPVSEQFF. In DNA form, the CDR3 reads TGTGCCAGCAGCTTGCCGACTAGCGGGGGGCCAGTTAGTGAGCAGTTCTTC. The chain joins TRBV5-4 to TRBJ2-1; 13 bases match TRBD2. CDR1 and CDR2 from the germline V gene are SGHNT and YYREEE (reference sequence). Germline trimming cut 1 base from V and 9 bases from J; bases unmatched to any gene: 10. The CDR3 runs 17 residues.

This sequence joins TRBV9 and TRBJ2-4, with 9 bases matching TRBD1. V trimming: 2 bases; J trimming: 4 bases; junction bases outside the gene matches: 10. The CDR3 loop spans 17 amino acids. Germline values: CDR1 SGDLS, CDR2 YYNGEE. CDR3 nucleotides: TGTGCCAGCAGCGTCTCTTCGGGACAGGGATCAAAAAACATTCAGTACTTC. The encoded protein is CASSVSSGQGSKNIQYF.

The V call is TRBV2, the J call TRBJ1-5; D is uncertain. CDR3 length: 13 residues. Trimming took off 5 bases at V and 6 bases at J, with 11 bases between the two ends. CDR1 is SNHLY, CDR2 FYNNEI, per germline. CDR3 sequence: CASSLDEIQPQHF. Written as DNA, the CDR3 is TGTGCCAGCAGTCTAGACGAGATTCAGCCCCAGCATTTT.

The rearrangement joins TRBV2 to TRBJ2-1; 7 positions agree with TRBD2. The CDR3 totals 15 residues. Trimming at V came to 6 bases and at J to 1 base, leaving 6 bases not matched to a gene. CDR1 SNHLY and CDR2 FYNNEI come from the germline V gene. The CDR3, as DNA: TGTGCCAGCAGGGCCCAGCGGGAATCCTACAATGAGCAGTTCTTC. Translation: CASRAQRESYNEQFF.

This clone was counted between two and nine times. V is TRBV15 and J is TRBJ1-4; maybe TRBD1 (5 bases). V was shortened by 5 bases and J by 11 bases, with 15 bases between the two germline ends. Germline CDR1 LNHNV, CDR2 YYDKDF (reference sequence). The CDR3 totals 13 residues. CDR3 sequence (DNA): TGTGCCACCAGCTGGGGGAGGGAAGGGAAACTGTTTTTT. Translation gives CATSWGREGKLFF.

The V call is TRBV18, the J call TRBJ1-5; D is unresolved. Germline assignment: CDR1 KGHSH and CDR2 LQKENI. There are 16 residues in the CDR3. The V gene lost 3 bases and the J gene lost 0 bases, with 12 bases spanning the gap. The CDR3 here is CASSPIGSNSNQPQHF. Written as DNA, the CDR3 is TGTGCCAGCTCACCCATAGGGAGCAATAGCAATCAGCCCCAGCATTTT.

This chain joins TRBV6-1 and TRBJ2-1; TRBD1 might be the D (6 bases). V was pared by 3 bases and J by 7 bases, with 7 bases between. This CDR3 has 12 residues. Per the germline V gene, CDR1 is MNHNS and CDR2 is SASEGT. Written as DNA, the CDR3 is TGTGCCAGCAGTGATAGGGGGAATGAGCAGTTCTTC. The encoded protein is CASSDRGNEQFF.

This clone was counted once. The V gene is TRBV27, the J gene TRBJ2-1; 9 positions agree with TRBD2. CDR3 length: 15 amino acids. J gave up 8 bases and V 0 bases, and 5 bases lay outside the gene matches. Germline CDR1 reads MNHEY; CDR2 reads SMNVEV (reference sequence). The CDR3: CASSLSPSGAYEQFF. CDR3 in DNA: TGTGCCAGCAGTTTATCCCCTAGCGGGGCTTATGAGCAGTTCTTC.

This clone has just one count. The V gene is TRBV4-1, the J gene TRBJ2-2; 10 bases align to TRBD2. CDR3 length: 21 amino acids. Germline V lookup: CDR1 MGHRA, CDR2 YSYEKL. V lost 4 bases and J lost 0; bases outside the gene matches: 17. CDR3 protein: CASSRDRRMVAGGTNTGELFF. CDR3 bases: TGCGCCAGCAGCCGCGACCGTAGGATGGTAGCGGGGGGTACGAACACCGGGGAGCTGTTTTTT.

V gene TRBV3-1 (or the pseudogene TRBV3-2) combines with J gene TRBJ2-4, with D uncertain. CDR1 and CDR2 from the germline V gene are LGHDT and YNNKEL (reference sequence). This CDR3 has 13 amino acids. The germline V and J ends were trimmed by 0 bases and 5 bases, with 5 bases remaining between them. CDR3 nucleotide sequence: TGTGCCAGCAGCCAAGATCGGGAAAACATTCAGTACTTC. Its protein product is CASSQDRENIQYF.

This rearrangement joins TRBV6-5 to TRBJ2-7; 10 bases map to TRBD2. This CDR3 has 14 amino acids. In germline, CDR1 is MNHEY, CDR2 SVGAGI. The junction had 1 base not matched to a gene; V was cut back by 5 bases and J by 0 bases. CDR3 protein: CASSRTSGSYEQYF. The CDR3 DNA reads TGTGCCAGCAGTAGGACTAGCGGCTCCTACGAGCAGTACTTC.

V gene TRBV24-1 combines with J gene TRBJ1-1; 8 bases agree with TRBD1. Germline CDR1 and CDR2: KGHDR and SFDVKD. The V segment lost 7 bases and the J segment 0 bases; nucleotides outside the gene matches: 3. The CDR3 sequence is 14 residues long. The CDR3: CATRATGVNTEAFF. The CDR3 DNA reads TGTGCCACCAGAGCGACAGGGGTGAACACTGAAGCTTTCTTT.

The chain has TRBV30 and TRBJ1-3; no clear D gene. The CDR3 is 14 residues long. V dropped 3 bases and J dropped 4 bases, with 13 bases sitting between them. The germline V gene has CDR1 GTSNPN and CDR2 SVGIG (reference sequence). CDR3 DNA: TGTGCCTGGAGGTCCGGGGTAGGGGGAAACACCATATATTTT. Its protein is CAWRSGVGGNTIYF.

The table lists this clone with a count of one. CDR3 sequence reads: CASSRDRGQEQYF. The CDR3 nucleotides read TGTGCCAGCAGCCGGGACAGGGGGCAGGAGCAGTACTTC. The chain combines TRBV6-5 with TRBJ2-7, with 12 bases fitting TRBD1. CDR1 is MNHEY, CDR2 SVGAGI, per germline. Unmatched junction bases numbered 4, after V lost 6 bases and J lost 7 bases. The CDR3 is made up of 13 amino acids.

This clone was found once. The chain joins TRBV12-3 or TRBV12-4 to TRBJ1-1; D is perhaps TRBD1 (5 bases). Trimming took 6 bases from V and 5 from J, leaving 13 bases between them. There are 13 residues in the CDR3. In DNA, the CDR3 is TGTGCCAGCAGAAAGACGGGGGGGACTGAAGCTTTCTTT. It is translated as CASRKTGGTEAFF.

This chain joins TRBV14 and TRBJ2-5; D may be TRBD2 (5 bases). Germline loops: CDR1 SGHDN, CDR2 FVKESK. The CDR3 extends over 13 amino acids. V gave up 1 base and J gave up 6 bases, with 9 bases separating them. CDR3 bases: TGTGCCAGCAGCCAAGGGGGAGTGAAGACCCAGTACTTC. As protein: CASSQGGVKTQYF.

The J gene is TRBJ1-1, the V gene TRBV13; D uncertain. Looked up from germline, CDR1 is PRHDT and CDR2 is FYEKMQ (reference sequence). V lost 0 bases and J 7 bases, leaving 6 bases between the germline ends. The CDR3 length is 12 residues. The CDR3 spells CASSLGGNEAFF. For the CDR3, the DNA is TGTGCCAGCAGCTTAGGCGGGAATGAAGCTTTCTTT. The whole variable domain, remainder taken from reference TRBV13 and TRBJ1-1, is AAGVIQSPRHLIKEKRETATLKCYPIPRHDTVYWYQQGPGQDPQFLISFYEKMQSDKGSIPDRFSAQQFSDYHSELNMSSLELGDSALYFCASSLGGNEAFFGQGTRLTVV.

This chain uses TRBV4-1 with TRBJ1-1; tentative D call: TRBD1 (5 bases). The CDR3 sequence is 14 residues long. In germline, CDR1 is MGHRA, CDR2 YSYEKL. The V end lost 3 bases, the J end lost 1 base, and 9 bases lay between the germline ends. CDR3 sequence: CASSQEDRNTEAFF. DNA for the CDR3: TGCGCCAGCAGCCAGGAAGACAGGAACACTGAAGCTTTCTTT.

With regard to this clone: Additional DNA sequences in this sample encode the identical CDR3. The CDR3 sequence: CASSHDRGVRQYV. The CDR3 nucleotides read TGTGCCAGCTCGCACGACAGGGGGGTAAGGCAGTACGTC. The chain recombines TRBV18 with TRBJ2-7, with TRBD1 matching 9 bases. J lost 9 bases, V lost 6 bases, and 9 bases had no gene match. Germline V CDR1 and CDR2: KGHSH, LQKENI. The CDR3 loop spans 13 amino acids.

The V call is TRBV6-6, the J call TRBJ1-1; no definite D call. The V end lost 8 bases, the J end lost 0 bases, and 4 bases lay between the germline ends. The CDR3 loop spans 11 amino acids. CDR1 MNHNY and CDR2 SVGAGI come from the germline V gene (reference sequence). CDR3 protein: CASRVNTEAFF. The CDR3 DNA reads TGTGCCAGCCGGGTGAACACTGAAGCTTTCTTT.

This chain joins TRBV6-4 and TRBJ1-5; D ambiguous. This CDR3 has 13 amino acids. Between the trimmed V and J ends, which lost 4 bases and 4 bases, there was a span of 8 bases. From germline, CDR1 is MRHNA and CDR2 SNTAGT. The CDR3 reads CASSASPNQPQHF. The CDR3 nucleotides are TGTGCCAGCAGTGCCTCCCCGAATCAGCCCCAGCATTTT.